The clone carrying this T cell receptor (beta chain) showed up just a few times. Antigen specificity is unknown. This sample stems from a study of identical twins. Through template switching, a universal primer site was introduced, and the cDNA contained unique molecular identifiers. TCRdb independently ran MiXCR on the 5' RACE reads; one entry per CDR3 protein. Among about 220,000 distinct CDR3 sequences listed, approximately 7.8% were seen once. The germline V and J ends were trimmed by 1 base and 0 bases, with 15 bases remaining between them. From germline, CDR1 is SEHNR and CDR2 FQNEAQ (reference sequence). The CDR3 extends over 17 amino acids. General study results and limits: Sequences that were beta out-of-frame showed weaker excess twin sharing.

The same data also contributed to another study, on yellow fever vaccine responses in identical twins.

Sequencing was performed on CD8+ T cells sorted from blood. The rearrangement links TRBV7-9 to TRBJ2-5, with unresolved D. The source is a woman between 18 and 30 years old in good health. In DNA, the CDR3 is TGTGCCAGCAGCTTAGTGTCCCGGCCAGAATACCAAGAGACCCAGTACTTC. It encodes CASSLVSRPEYQETQYF.